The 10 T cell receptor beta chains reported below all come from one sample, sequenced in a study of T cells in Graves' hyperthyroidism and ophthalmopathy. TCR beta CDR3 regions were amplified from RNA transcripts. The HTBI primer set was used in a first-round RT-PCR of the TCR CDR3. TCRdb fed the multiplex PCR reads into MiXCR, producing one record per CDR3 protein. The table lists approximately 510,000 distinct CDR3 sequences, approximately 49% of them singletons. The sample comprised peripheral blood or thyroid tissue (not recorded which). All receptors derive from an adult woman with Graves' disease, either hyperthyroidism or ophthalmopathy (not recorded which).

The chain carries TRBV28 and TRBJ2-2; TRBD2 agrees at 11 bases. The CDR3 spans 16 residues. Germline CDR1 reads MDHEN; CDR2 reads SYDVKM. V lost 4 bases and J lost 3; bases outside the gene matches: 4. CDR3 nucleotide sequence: TGTGCCAGCAGTTACGTAGCGGGAGGGGACACCGGGGAGCTGTTTTTT. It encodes CASSYVAGGDTGELFF.

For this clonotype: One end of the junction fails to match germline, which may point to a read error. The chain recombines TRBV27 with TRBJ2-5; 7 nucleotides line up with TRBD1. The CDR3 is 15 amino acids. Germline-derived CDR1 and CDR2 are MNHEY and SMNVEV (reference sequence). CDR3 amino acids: CASSLYRGGSATRYF. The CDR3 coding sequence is TGTGCCAGCAGTTTATACAGGGGCGGATCTGCGACCCGGTACTTC.

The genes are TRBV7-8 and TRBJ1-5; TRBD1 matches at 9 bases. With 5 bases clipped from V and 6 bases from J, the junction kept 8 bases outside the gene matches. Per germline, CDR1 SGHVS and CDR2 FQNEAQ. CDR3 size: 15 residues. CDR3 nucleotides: TGTGCCAGCAGCCCCGGGACAGGGTACCGTCAGCCCCAGCATTTT. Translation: CASSPGTGYRQPQHF.

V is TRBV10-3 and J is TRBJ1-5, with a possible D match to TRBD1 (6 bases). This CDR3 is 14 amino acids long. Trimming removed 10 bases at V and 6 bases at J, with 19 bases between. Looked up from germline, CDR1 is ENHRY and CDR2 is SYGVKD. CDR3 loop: CATGALGGIQPQHF. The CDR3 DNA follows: TGTGCCACCGGAGCGTTGGGGGGCATTCAGCCCCAGCATTTT.

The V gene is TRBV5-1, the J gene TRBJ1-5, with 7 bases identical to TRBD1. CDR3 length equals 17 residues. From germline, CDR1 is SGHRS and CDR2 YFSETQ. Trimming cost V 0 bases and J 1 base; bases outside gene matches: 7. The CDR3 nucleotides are TGCGCCAGCAGCTTGGAGTTCAGGGACAGAAGCAATCAGCCCCAGCATTTT. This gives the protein CASSLEFRDRSNQPQHF.

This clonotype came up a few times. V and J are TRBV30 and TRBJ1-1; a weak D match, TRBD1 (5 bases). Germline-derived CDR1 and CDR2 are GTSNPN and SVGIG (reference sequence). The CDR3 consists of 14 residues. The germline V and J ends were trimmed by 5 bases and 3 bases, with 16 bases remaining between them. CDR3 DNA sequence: TGTGCCTGGGAGAAGGACAACGGACACACTGAAGCTTTCTTT. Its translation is CAWEKDNGHTEAFF.

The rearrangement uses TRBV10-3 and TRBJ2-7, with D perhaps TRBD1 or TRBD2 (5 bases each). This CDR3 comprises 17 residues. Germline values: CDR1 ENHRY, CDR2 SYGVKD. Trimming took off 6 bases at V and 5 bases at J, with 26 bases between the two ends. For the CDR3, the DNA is TGTGCCATCAGAAATTCAGCAGGGACCTCGAGACCGGACGAGCAGTACTTC. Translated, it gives CAIRNSAGTSRPDEQYF.

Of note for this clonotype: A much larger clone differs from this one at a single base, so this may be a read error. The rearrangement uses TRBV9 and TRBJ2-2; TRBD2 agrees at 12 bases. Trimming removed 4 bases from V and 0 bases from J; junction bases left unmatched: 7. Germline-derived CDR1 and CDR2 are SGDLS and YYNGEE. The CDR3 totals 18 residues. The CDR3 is CASSILASGRANTGELFF. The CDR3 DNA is TGTGCCAGCAGCATATTGGCTAGCGGGAGGGCGAACACCGGGGAGCTGTTTTTT.

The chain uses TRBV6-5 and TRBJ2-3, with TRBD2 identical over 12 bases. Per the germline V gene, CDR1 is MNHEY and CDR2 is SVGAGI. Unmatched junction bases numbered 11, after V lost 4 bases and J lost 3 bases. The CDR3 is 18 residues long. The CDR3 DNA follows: TGTGCCAGCAGTTCACTAGCGGGAGGATTTTCTTGGACAGATACGCAGTATTTT. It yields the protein CASSSLAGGFSWTDTQYF.

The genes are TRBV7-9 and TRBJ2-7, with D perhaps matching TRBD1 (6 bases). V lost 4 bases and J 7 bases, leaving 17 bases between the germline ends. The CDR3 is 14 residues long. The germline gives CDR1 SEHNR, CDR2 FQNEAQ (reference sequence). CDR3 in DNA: TGTGCCAGCAGCTCAACAGGGTCCTCTTGGGAGCAGTACTTC. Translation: CASSSTGSSWEQYF.